A selection of T cell receptor beta chains follows, all from one sample in a study of T cells after yellow fever vaccination. TCRdb reprocessed the 5' RACE reads via MiXCR and lists one record per CDR3 protein. Found here are roughly 120,000 distinct CDR3 sequences, about 7% of them singletons; the top ten hold nearly 2.5%. Here the sequenced sample was CD4+ T cells sorted from PBMCs, taken 9 to 11 days after the first yellow fever vaccination. Receptors were obtained from a man aged 18 to 29 who received the YFV17D yellow fever vaccine. The conserved cysteine and the conserved F or W are not part of the CDR3 here.

TRBV20-1	TRBJ1-1	SARGGIRVREAF
TRBV5-1	TRBJ2-1	ASSPRQERSSYNEQF
TRBV5-5	TRBJ1-3	ASSLTGGGNTIY
TRBV5-1	TRBJ2-7	ASSLGSGQYSYEQY
TRBV11-2	TRBJ2-5	ASSARTGQETQY
TRBV5-8	TRBJ2-6	ASSLIPGTSGANVLT
TRBV5-1	TRBJ1-4	ASSLTTGGYEKLF
TRBV18	TRBJ1-2	ASSPAAGHYGYT
TRBV4-1	TRBJ1-2	ASSHPGQGYYGYT
TRBV6-5	TRBJ1-5	ASSYLTASSNQPQH
TRBV18	TRBJ2-7	ASSPGTAENEQY
TRBV24-1	TRBJ1-1	ATWGKGGGNTEAF
TRBV29-1	TRBJ2-7	SVADQLGVYEQY
TRBV18	TRBJ1-1	ASSPLTTEAF
TRBV10-3	TRBJ2-3	AIGGPTSGGTDTQY
TRBV6-2/TRBV6-3	TRBJ2-3	ASTYGAAMSSTQY
TRBV20-1	TRBJ2-6	SASLGSGANVLT
TRBV5-1	TRBJ2-5	ASSLGGVIQETQY
TRBV29-1	TRBJ1-1	SVEDGRANTEAF
TRBV18	TRBJ2-5	ASSSNRGMEETQY
TRBV5-1	TRBJ2-1	ASSFALPGEQF
TRBV2	TRBJ1-2	ASSEGPNGYT
TRBV6-1	TRBJ2-3	ASSEAGPSTDTQY
TRBV11-2	TRBJ2-3	ASSPRGSGGAPYTDTQY
TRBV5-6	TRBJ2-3	ASSLAGTTDTQY
TRBV7-2	TRBJ1-5	ASSPNPASNQPQH
TRBV7-2	TRBJ2-5	ASSLTGPSGGAPQETQY
TRBV29-1	TRBJ1-5	SVASGRNQPQH
TRBV14	TRBJ2-1	ASTRGISYNEQF
TRBV28	TRBJ1-1	ASSVGGGMDTEAF
TRBV12-3/TRBV12-4	TRBJ2-2	ASRPTGSPGELF
TRBV5-6	TRBJ1-2	ASRYDRGDGYT
TRBV20-1	TRBJ1-1	SASWTVDGNLNTEAF
TRBV30	TRBJ2-1	AWSVTGNEQF
TRBV2	TRBJ2-7	ASRHLGGTYEQY
TRBV6-5	TRBJ1-5	ASGSSHNQPQH
TRBV13	TRBJ1-2	ASSPGLLCGYT
TRBV5-6	TRBJ1-2	ASNPRRGNYGYT
TRBV5-1	TRBJ2-7	ASSLDGQGGREQY
TRBV7-9	TRBJ2-5	ASSSWTSGEETQY
TRBV5-1	TRBJ2-5	ASSLFEETQY
TRBV18	TRBJ2-7	ASSLGQGAGEQY
TRBV4-3	TRBJ1-4	ASSQTGKTNEKLF